This TCR beta chain came from a study of shared clonotypes between healthy human individuals. The sorted-subset replicate PCRs were given 150 to 250 ng DNA, which is 30,000 or so T cell genomes. Data came from immunoSEQ multiplex PCR; TCRdb stores just in-frame clones and leaves some out. The sample has millions of clones; around nine tenths are singletons. The sample taken for sequencing was naive CD4+ T cells sorted from blood. Subset denoted: CD45RA+ positively selected. This TCR derives from a man aged 18-30 years in good health.

Written as DNA, the CDR3 is TGTGCCAGCACCCAGGGAGTTAAGAATTCACCCCTCCACTTT. Translation: CASTQGVKNSPLHF. This chain links TRBV6-1 with TRBJ1-6; the D gene is possibly TRBD1 (5 bases). CDR3 length equals 14 residues. Between the trimmed V and J ends, which lost 7 bases and 7 bases, there was a span of 14 bases. In germline, CDR1 is MNHNS, CDR2 SASEGT.